Shown below are 11 T cell receptor beta chains from a single sample sequenced in a study of identical twins. TCRdb re-derived calls from the 5' RACE reads in MiXCR, one entry per CDR3 protein. The table lists 750,000 to 950,000 distinct CDR3 sequences, about 12% of them singletons, with roughly 1.6% in the top ten. These same records also appear under a second study, on yellow fever vaccine responses in identical twins.

The sample was PBMCs. The receptors originated from a woman aged 18-29 years in good health.

J is TRBJ1-5 and V is TRBV7-2, with D unclear. Trimming cost V 5 bases and J 4 bases, with 12 bases left between them. The V gene's germline CDR1 is SGHTA and CDR2 FQGNSA. CDR3 length equals 14 residues. This CDR3 reads CASSTTNGNQPQHF. Written as DNA, the CDR3 is TGTGCCAGCAGCACGACAAATGGGAATCAGCCCCAGCATTTT.

The J gene is TRBJ2-3, the V gene TRBV18; the D call may be TRBD1 or TRBD2 (5 bases each). The V gene lost 3 bases and the J gene lost 0 bases, with 16 bases spanning the gap. This CDR3 contains 17 residues. The germline V gene encodes CDR1 KGHSH and CDR2 LQKENI. The CDR3 nucleotides are TGTGCCAGCTCACCCCCGGGGCAGGTGATAAGCACAGATACGCAGTATTTT. Translation gives CASSPPGQVISTDTQYF.

The chain uses TRBV5-5 and TRBJ2-3; 7 bases align to TRBD2. Looked up from germline, CDR1 is SGHKS and CDR2 is YYEKEE (reference sequence). The CDR3 has 16 residues. With 1 base clipped from V and 2 bases from J, the junction kept 7 bases outside the gene matches. CDR3 protein: CASSLRGGQYTDTQYF. CDR3 nucleotide sequence: TGTGCCAGCAGCTTGAGGGGAGGGCAGTACACAGATACGCAGTATTTT. The full variable domain, completed using reference TRBV5-5 and TRBJ2-3, is DAGVTQSPTHLIKTRGQQVTLRCSPISGHKSVSWYQQVLGQGPQFIFQYYEKEERGRGNFPDRFSARQFPNYSSELNVNALLLGDSALYLCASSLRGGQYTDTQYFGPGTRLTVL.

V and J are TRBV9 and TRBJ2-1; a weak D match, TRBD2 (6 bases). V was shortened by 0 bases and J by 7 bases, with 20 bases between the two germline ends. The germline gives CDR1 SGDLS, CDR2 YYNGEE. This CDR3 spans 17 amino acids. The CDR3 loop reads CASSVVWREGPGNEQFF. The CDR3 bases are TGTGCCAGCAGCGTAGTTTGGAGGGAAGGTCCGGGGAATGAGCAGTTCTTC.

V and J are TRBV2 and TRBJ1-1; D may be TRBD1 (6 bases). CDR3 length: 18 amino acids. Germline CDR1 reads SNHLY; CDR2 reads FYNNEI. V was clipped by 6 bases and J by 6 bases, with 29 bases between them. CDR3 sequence: CASSARRGGGPRDSEAFF. CDR3 sequence (DNA): TGTGCCAGCAGCGCCCGCCGGGGGGGCGGCCCCCGAGACTCTGAAGCTTTCTTT.

The gene calls are TRBV29-1 and TRBJ2-7, with 8 bases identical to TRBD2. CDR3 size: 15 residues. The ends lost 4 bases at V and 0 bases at J; junction bases unmatched: 8. Germline CDR1 and CDR2: SQVTM and ANQGSEA. This CDR3 reads CSVGGRGESSYEQYF. CDR3 in DNA: TGCAGCGTTGGCGGGCGGGGGGAGAGCTCCTACGAGCAGTACTTC.

The V gene is TRBV2, the J gene TRBJ2-3; D gene unclear. CDR3 size: 13 residues. In germline, CDR1 is SNHLY, CDR2 FYNNEI. V lost 5 bases, J lost 4 bases, and 10 bases lay in between. This CDR3 is CASSWYSADTQYF. The CDR3 DNA reads as TGTGCCAGCAGTTGGTATTCTGCAGATACGCAGTATTTT.

The rearrangement uses TRBV28 and TRBJ2-2; D is uncertain. Between the trimmed V and J ends, which lost 6 bases and 6 bases, there was a span of 14 bases. The germline gives CDR1 MDHEN, CDR2 SYDVKM. CDR3 length: 14 residues. The CDR3 bases are TGTGCCAGCAGCCCCTCGCTAGTAGCCGGGGAGCTGTTTTTT. Amino acids: CASSPSLVAGELFF.

This clonotype was counted between two and nine times. The rearrangement links TRBV7-2 to TRBJ2-3; perhaps TRBD1 as D (5 bases). CDR1 SGHTA and CDR2 FQGNSA come from the germline V gene. Trimming removed 1 base from V and 0 bases from J, with 14 bases in between. The CDR3 is 17 residues long. CDR3 DNA sequence: TGTGCCAGCAGCTTAGGGACATATGCTTTGAGCACAGATACGCAGTATTTT. Translating it yields CASSLGTYALSTDTQYF.

The chain employs TRBV5-6 and TRBJ2-1; D ambiguous. Germline CDR1 reads SGHDT; CDR2 reads YYEEEE. V dropped 3 bases and J dropped 5 bases, with 18 bases sitting between them. The CDR3 is 16 amino acids. In nucleotides, the CDR3 is TGTGCCAGCAGCTGGTGGGCTGGGGAACCGGACAATGAGCAGTTCTTC. Translated: CASSWWAGEPDNEQFF.

The rearrangement joins TRBV20-1 to TRBJ2-7, with D possibly TRBD1 on 6 matching bases. The CDR3 covers 13 residues. Trimming stripped 1 base from V and 5 bases from J, with 12 bases between. CDR1 DFQATT and CDR2 SNEGSKA come from the germline V gene (reference sequence). The CDR3, as DNA: TGCAGTGCTAGAGTTGGCAGGGGCAACGAGCAGTACGTC. It encodes CSARVGRGNEQYV.